A selection of T cell receptor beta chains follows, all from one sample in a study of response to subunit inactivated influenza vaccine. TCRdb used MiXCR to reprocess the RT-PCR reads, holding one entry per CDR3 protein. The sample shows under 850,000 distinct CDR3 sequences, less than 20% of them seen only once. This sample comprised PBMCs from blood, obtained 4 to 6 days after vaccination. These receptors came from a man aged 50 or older who received an inactivated influenza vaccine. Each CDR3 is given with its conserved first and last residue. Fields, in order: D gene, clone size, J gene, V gene, CDR3 DNA, CDR3 protein. D genes are given only for firm matches. Only part of the rows carry a size: once, few, many, or a class if the clone is expanded.

>NA|few|TRBJ2-5|TRBV3-1
TGTGCCAGCAGCCATCGGGACGGGACCTCGGGTACCCAGTACTTC
CASSHRDGTSGTQYF
>NA|NA|TRBJ2-1|TRBV6-1
TGTGCCAGCAGCCCTAGGACAGGGAGGGCCTCCTACAATGAGCAGTTCTTC
CASSPRTGRASYNEQFF
>NA|few|TRBJ2-1|TRBV6-2/TRBV6-3
TGTGCCAGCAGTTTTTCCAGGGGTAACAATGAGCAGTTCTTC
CASSFSRGNNEQFF
>TRBD2|few|TRBJ2-3|TRBV5-8
TGTGCCAGCAGCCAGGGACTAGCGGGATACTCAGATACGCAGTATTTT
CASSQGLAGYSDTQYF
>NA|NA|TRBJ2-3|TRBV7-9
TGTGCCAGCAGTCTGGCCAGAGGGGAGGAGTATTTT
CASSLARGEEYF
>TRBD2|once|TRBJ2-7|TRBV27
TGTGCCAGCAGTGGTGGGACTAGCGGGAGATTCCTCGAGCAGTACTTC
CASSGGTSGRFLEQYF
>NA|NA|TRBJ2-7|TRBV20-1
TGCAGTGCACGGGACCGCAGTACCGAGCAGTACTTC
CSARDRSTEQYF
>TRBD2|few|TRBJ2-1|TRBV20-1
TGCAGTGCCGAAAACCCCATGGTGCGGGGGTTGGAGAATGAGCAGTTCTTC
CSAENPMVRGLENEQFF
>NA|NA|TRBJ2-6|TRBV5-1
TGCGCCAGCAGCTTGTTGGGACGTCTCTCTGGGGCCAACGTCCTGACTTTC
CASSLLGRLSGANVLTF
>TRBD1|NA|TRBJ2-2|TRBV11-1
TGTGCCAGCAGCTTATTCCTGCCGGGACAGGGGTACCCCACCGGGGAGCTGTTTTTT
CASSLFLPGQGYPTGELFF
>NA|many|TRBJ2-3|TRBV20-1
TGCAGTGCTAGCCGTCAGACGGTGACAGATACGCAGTATTTT
CSASRQTVTDTQYF
>TRBD1|few|TRBJ1-2|TRBV7-2
TGTGCCAGCAGCCCGCCCCCGGGACAGGGAGCAGGCTACACCTTC
CASSPPPGQGAGYTF
>NA|NA|TRBJ2-1|TRBV29-1
TGCAGCGTTGTCTCCCAGGGACTCTACAATGAGCAGTTCTTC
CSVVSQGLYNEQFF
>TRBD2|NA|TRBJ2-1|TRBV20-1
TGCAGTGCTAGGGAACCGGGACTAGCGGGAGCCGGTGAGCAGTTCTTC
CSAREPGLAGAGEQFF
>TRBD1|few|TRBJ2-2|TRBV10-3
TGTGCCATCAGGAGGACAGGGGCGAACACCGGGGAGCTGTTTTTT
CAIRRTGANTGELFF
>TRBD2|few|TRBJ2-7|TRBV4-2
TGTGCCAGCAGCCAGGAACTAGCGGGGGGGCATTACGAGCAGTACTTC
CASSQELAGGHYEQYF